This record looks at one T cell receptor (beta chain) sequence and its context. Sampling times: baseline, cycle 4 day 1, cycle 7 day 1. Germline-derived CDR1 and CDR2 are SGHAT and FQNNGV. The V end was cut by 0 bases, the J end by 0 bases, with 7 bases between. The CDR3 consists of 15 residues. Method: immunoSEQ multiplex PCR; TCRdb's copy keeps in-frame clones and lacks some. The data hold approximately 61,000 clones, with about 90% observed a single time. This sample was included in a study of OX40 agonist ivuxolimab in advanced cancers. Study details: Ivuxolimab, which is an agonistic anti-OX40 (CD134) antibody, was administered to the patients.

This TCR came from an adult with an advanced solid tumor such as melanoma, head and neck, liver or kidney cancer. The sample in question was CD4+ or CD8+ T cells sorted from blood, obtained in a trial of the OX40 agonist ivuxolimab. The chain is built from TRBV11-2 and TRBJ2-3, with D hard to call. Written as DNA, the CDR3 is TGTGCCAGCAGCTTAGATCGCTCGAGCACAGATACGCAGTATTTT. Translated: CASSLDRSSTDTQYF.